This section outlines one T cell receptor (beta chain) sequence together with its context. This clonotype has a count of ten or more. The target of this receptor is not known. Within one base of it there is no much larger clone, and no base qualities were kept. These data are taken from a study of regulatory T cells in long-lasting Graves disease (dated by TCRdb to the early 2020s). Turning to the overall study: Antithyroid drugs had been taken for less than 3 months by newly diagnosed Graves' disease patients. A total of around 35 samples were covered by TCR sequencing, comprising around 13 persistent and 20 or so newly diagnosed Graves' disease patients. The study took place in China and was registered as a clinical trial. Persistent Graves' disease patients were compared with newly diagnosed Graves' disease patients by peripheral blood TCR sequencing and RNA sequencing. Broader findings and caveats from the paper: Persistent patients shared more public clonotypes among themselves (2,741) than newly diagnosed patients did (approximately 870). Compared with newly diagnosed patients, patients with persistent Graves' disease had lower TCR Shannon entropy and fewer highly expanded clones, which suggests clonal expansion. Sequencing and analysis were restricted to the TCR beta chain. Only peripheral blood was studied, because thyroid tissue, the primary lesion, was inaccessible. The authors noted that the small sample size was a limitation that may lower accuracy. TRBV28, TRBJ1-2 and TRBJ2-5 were preferentially used in persistent disease, while TRBV20-1 and TRBJ2-1 were favored in newly diagnosed disease.

Based on the germline V gene, the CDR1 and CDR2 sequences are KGHSH and LQKENI. Spanning cysteine to phenylalanine, the CDR3 consists of 18 amino acids. Kept here is only the CDR3 DNA, which spans 54 bases and is read in frame from base 1. Unmatched junction bases come to 20, with V trimmed by 5 bases and J by 8 bases. This sample's time point label indicates: newly diagnosed GD, antithyroid drugs for less than 3 months. For both TCR sequencing and RNA sequencing, RNA was extracted from PBMCs using TRIzol. The diagnosis of Graves' disease was made according to American Thyroid Association guidelines. Recruitment of patients was carried out at an endocrinology department in Xi'an, China. Each patient gave around 9.2 milliliters of peripheral blood, collected in an EDTA anticoagulant tube. Ficoll Paque Plus density gradient separation was used to isolate PBMCs, and no further T cell sorting was performed. An Agilent 2100 Bioanalyzer and agarose gel were used to check RNA quality, and a NanoDrop 2000 was used to measure RNA concentration.

Preparation of the library involved multiplex PCR. Data came from an Illumina HiSeq 4000. TCR beta libraries were built with iRepertoire HTBI primers and Arm-PCR amplification of CDR3 regions. Before sequencing, the PCR products underwent gel purification. The authors' analysis ran thus. A total of around 66 TRBV and 14 TRBJ segments were identified across samples and were used for gene usage analysis of CDR3 amino acid clonotypes. COPE and FqMerger were used to merge filtered high-quality paired reads into contigs. BLAST was used to align contigs to IMGT TRBV, TRBD and TRBJ reference genes, with CDR3 defined following IMGT. Any clonotype with a frequency above 0.1% was counted as a highly expanded clone. Shannon entropy served as the measure of repertoire diversity, while the Gini coefficient captured V-J evenness. A clonotype found in more than one individual was treated as public. TCRdb redid the processing of the public reads, applying fastp at Q25 and MiXCR, and retained in-frame beta chains. Rows with one shared CDR3 protein collapse into an entry with the most common genes and DNA. TCRdb, rather than the study authors, made the V and J calls. This sample gives 400,000 to 450,000 distinct CDR3 sequences in total; 15% of them show up just once. 16% of the sample lies in the top ten.

The sample was also linked to a second study, of T cells in Graves' hyperthyroidism and ophthalmopathy. As that second paper reports: Stable Graves' hyperthyroidism was defined as no progression to ophthalmopathy during 18 months of follow-up. The hyperthyroidism patients were between 18 and 65 years old and newly diagnosed, with a disease duration of less than 2 months. Exclusion was applied to patients with uncontrolled infections, other autoimmune diseases, pregnancy or lactation. Diagnoses relied on clinical symptoms, serum thyroxine and TRAb, thyroid ultrasound and orbital computed tomography. A first-round RT-PCR of the TCR CDR3 used the HTBI primer set with the Qiagen OneStep RT-PCR kit. Blood samples also contained most of the expanded thyroid clonotypes (frequency above 0.001), which suggests that blood repertoires may reflect thyroid immune responses. A 13 V-J signature model separated ophthalmopathy from stable hyperthyroidism, with just over 85% sensitivity and roughly 82% specificity in cross-validation and 80%/75% in testing. In validation, progression to ophthalmopathy was predicted by the model with roughly 71% sensitivity and just over 72% specificity, a median of roughly 6 months before onset. A discovery cohort of about a hundred patients, about 40 with Graves' ophthalmopathy and fewer than 65 with stable Graves' hyperthyroidism, was used to find distinguishing TCR V-J signatures. An independent validation cohort of about 19 hyperthyroidism patients and some 15 patients who later progressed to ophthalmopathy tested prospective prediction of ophthalmopathy. For training and testing, the 95 to 100 patients in the discovery cohort were randomly divided in a 7:3 ratio. Thyroid tissue and blood T-cell repertoires from six Graves' hyperthyroidism patients were also compared in the study. After sampling, hyperthyroidism patients received methimazole starting at 30 mg daily, and ophthalmopathy patients received high-dose intravenous methylprednisolone. Libraries were constructed in a second round of multiplex PCR, after which size selection and purification were performed. Sequencing of the libraries was done on an Illumina HiSeq2000 using paired-end 100 bp reads. Raw data were processed with SOAPnuke, discarding reads with adapters, uncalled bases, mean Phred below 15, or no exact constant-primer or identifier match. High-quality paired reads were merged with COPE v1.2.5, and unique nucleotide sequences were defined as clonotypes. Clonotypes were aligned to IMGT TRBV, TRBD and TRBJ reference segments using MiTCR v1.1. Only V-J combinations with frequency above 0.0001, covering approximately 99% of repertoires, were analysed. A TCS score was defined as the ratio between F50 (clonal expansion) and ExV (chaos), using BLOSUM62-based TCRdist between CDR3 peptides within each V-J. Welch's t-statistics and random forest reduced around 510 V-J features to 10 to 15, which were used in a naive Bayes classifier (R e1071). No statistical method was used to set the sample size in advance, and investigators knew the group allocation. The paper describes TCR Vbeta CDR3 sequencing of 140 or so peripheral blood samples, made up of some 42 ophthalmopathy patients, some 80 hyperthyroidism patients and around 17 progressor patients.

The source is a woman under 40 with Graves disease. Donor details come from another sample of the same person, matched by shared clones. Recombination linked TRBV18 to TRBJ2-1, and 8 bases in between align with TRBD2. The sample in question was peripheral blood mononuclear cells (PBMCs), obtained at new diagnosis, from a patient treated with antithyroid drugs. The CDR3 reads CASSSQEVGLAGTDEQFF. The DNA reads TGTGCCAGCTCATCGCAGGAGGTGGGGCTAGCGGGTACCGATGAGCAGTTCTTC.